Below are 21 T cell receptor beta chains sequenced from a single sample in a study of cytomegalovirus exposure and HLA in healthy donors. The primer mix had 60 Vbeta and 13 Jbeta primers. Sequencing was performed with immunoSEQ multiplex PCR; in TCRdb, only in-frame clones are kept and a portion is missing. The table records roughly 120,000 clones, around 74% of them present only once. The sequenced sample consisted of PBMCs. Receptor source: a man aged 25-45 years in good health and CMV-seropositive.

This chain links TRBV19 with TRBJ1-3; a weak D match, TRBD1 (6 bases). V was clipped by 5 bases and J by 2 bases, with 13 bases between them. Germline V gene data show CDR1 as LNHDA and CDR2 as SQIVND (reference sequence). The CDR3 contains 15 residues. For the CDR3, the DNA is TGTGCCAGTAGTGAGCAGGGGCGAACTGGAAACACCATATATTTT. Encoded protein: CASSEQGRTGNTIYF.

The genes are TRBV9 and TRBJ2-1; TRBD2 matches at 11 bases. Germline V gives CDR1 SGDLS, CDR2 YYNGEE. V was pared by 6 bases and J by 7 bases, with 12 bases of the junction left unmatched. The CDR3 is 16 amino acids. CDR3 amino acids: CASTRGLSGGGNEQFF. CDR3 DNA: TGTGCCAGCACCAGGGGGCTTAGCGGGGGGGGAAATGAGCAGTTCTTC.

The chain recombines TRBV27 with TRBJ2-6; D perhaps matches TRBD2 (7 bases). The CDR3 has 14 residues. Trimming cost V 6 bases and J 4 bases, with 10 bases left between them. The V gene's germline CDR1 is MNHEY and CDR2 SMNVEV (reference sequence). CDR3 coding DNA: TGTGCCAGCAGGGCGGGGGCGGGGGCCAACGTCCTGACTTTC. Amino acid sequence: CASRAGAGANVLTF.

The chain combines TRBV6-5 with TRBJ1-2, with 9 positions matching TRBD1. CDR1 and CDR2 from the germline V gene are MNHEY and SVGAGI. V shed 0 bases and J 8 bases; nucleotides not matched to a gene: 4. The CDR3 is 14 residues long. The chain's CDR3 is CASSYSQGASGYTF. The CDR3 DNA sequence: TGTGCCAGCAGTTACTCACAGGGGGCTAGCGGCTACACCTTC.

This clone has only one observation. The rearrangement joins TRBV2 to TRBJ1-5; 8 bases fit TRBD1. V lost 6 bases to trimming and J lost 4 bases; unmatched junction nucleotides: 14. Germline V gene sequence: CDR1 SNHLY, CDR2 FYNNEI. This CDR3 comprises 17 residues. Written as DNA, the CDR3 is TGTGCCAGCAGAGTCATGACAGGGGCTGGGGTTAATCAGCCCCAGCATTTT. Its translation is CASRVMTGAGVNQPQHF. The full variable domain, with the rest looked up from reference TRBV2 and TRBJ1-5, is EPEVTQTPSHQVTQMGQEVILRCVPISNHLYFYWYRQILGQKVEFLVSFYNNEISEKSEIFDDQFSVERPDGSNFTLKIRSTKLEDSAMYFCASRVMTGAGVNQPQHFGDGTRLSIL.

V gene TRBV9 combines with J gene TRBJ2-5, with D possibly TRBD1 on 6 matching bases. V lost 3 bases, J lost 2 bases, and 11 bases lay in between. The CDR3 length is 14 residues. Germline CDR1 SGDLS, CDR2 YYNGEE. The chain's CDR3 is CASSARGNQETQYF. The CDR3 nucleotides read TGTGCCAGCAGCGCTAGGGGGAATCAAGAGACCCAGTACTTC.

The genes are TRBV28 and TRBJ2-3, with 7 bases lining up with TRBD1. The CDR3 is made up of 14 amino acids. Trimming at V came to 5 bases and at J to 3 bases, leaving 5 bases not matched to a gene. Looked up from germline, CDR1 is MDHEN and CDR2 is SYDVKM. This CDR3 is CASSDRQGTDTQYF. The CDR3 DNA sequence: TGTGCCAGCAGTGATCGACAGGGTACAGATACGCAGTATTTT. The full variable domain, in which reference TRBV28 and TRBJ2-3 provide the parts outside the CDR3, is DVKVTQSSRYLVKRTGEKVFLECVQDMDHENMFWYRQDPGLGLRLIYFSYDVKMKEKGDIPEGYSVSREKKERFSLILESASTNQTSMYLCASSDRQGTDTQYFGPGTRLTVL.

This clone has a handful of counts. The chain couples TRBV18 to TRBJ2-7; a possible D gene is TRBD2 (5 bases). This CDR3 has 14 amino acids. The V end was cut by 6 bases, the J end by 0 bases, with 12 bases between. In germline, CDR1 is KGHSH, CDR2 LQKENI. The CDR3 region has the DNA TGTGCCAGCTCCTCGGTGGGGAGCTCCTACGAGCAGTACTTC. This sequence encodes CASSSVGSSYEQYF.

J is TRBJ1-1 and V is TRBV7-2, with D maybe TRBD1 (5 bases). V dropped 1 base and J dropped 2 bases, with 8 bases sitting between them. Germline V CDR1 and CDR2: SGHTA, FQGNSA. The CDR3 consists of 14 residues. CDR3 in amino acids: CASSLGGGNTEAFF. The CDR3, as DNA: TGTGCCAGCAGCTTAGGGGGGGGTAACACTGAAGCTTTCTTT.

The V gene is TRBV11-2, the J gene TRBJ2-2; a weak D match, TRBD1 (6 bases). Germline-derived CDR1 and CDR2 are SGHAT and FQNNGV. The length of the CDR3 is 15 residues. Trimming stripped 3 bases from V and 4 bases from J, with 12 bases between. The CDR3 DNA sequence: TGTGCCAGCAGCTTGAGGGACACAATCACCGGGGAGCTGTTTTTT. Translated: CASSLRDTITGELFF. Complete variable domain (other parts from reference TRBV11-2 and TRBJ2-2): EAGVAQSPRYKIIEKRQSVAFWCNPISGHATLYWYQQILGQGPKLLIQFQNNGVVDDSQLPKDRFSAERLKGVDSTLKIQPAKLEDSAVYLCASSLRDTITGELFFGEGSRLTVL.

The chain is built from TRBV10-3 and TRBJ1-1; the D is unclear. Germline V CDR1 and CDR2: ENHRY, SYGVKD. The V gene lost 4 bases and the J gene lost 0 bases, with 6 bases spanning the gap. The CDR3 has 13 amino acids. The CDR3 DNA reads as TGTGCCATCAGTGCAGTGATGAACACTGAAGCTTTCTTT. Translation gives CAISAVMNTEAFF.

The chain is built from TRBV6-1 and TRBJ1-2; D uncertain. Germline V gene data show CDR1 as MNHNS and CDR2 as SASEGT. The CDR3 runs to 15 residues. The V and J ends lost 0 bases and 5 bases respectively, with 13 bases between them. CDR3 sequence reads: CASSEAHTSGYGYTF. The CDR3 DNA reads TGTGCCAGCAGTGAAGCGCACACCTCGGGGTATGGCTACACCTTC.

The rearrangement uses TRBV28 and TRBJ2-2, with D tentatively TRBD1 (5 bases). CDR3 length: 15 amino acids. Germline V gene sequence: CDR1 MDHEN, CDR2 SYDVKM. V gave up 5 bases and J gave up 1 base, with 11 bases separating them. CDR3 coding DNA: TGTGCCAGCAGTGCGCCGCAGGGGAACACCGGGGAGCTGTTTTTT. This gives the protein CASSAPQGNTGELFF. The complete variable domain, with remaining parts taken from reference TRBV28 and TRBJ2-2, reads DVKVTQSSRYLVKRTGEKVFLECVQDMDHENMFWYRQDPGLGLRLIYFSYDVKMKEKGDIPEGYSVSREKKERFSLILESASTNQTSMYLCASSAPQGNTGELFFGEGSRLTVL.

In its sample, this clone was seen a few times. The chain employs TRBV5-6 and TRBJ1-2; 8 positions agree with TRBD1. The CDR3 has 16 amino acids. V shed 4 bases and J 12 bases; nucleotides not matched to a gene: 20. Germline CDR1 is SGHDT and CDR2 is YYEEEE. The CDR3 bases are TGTGCCAGCAGCCACTACGAGGGACAGGCGACACTTTCGGACACCTTC. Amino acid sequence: CASSHYEGQATLSDTF.

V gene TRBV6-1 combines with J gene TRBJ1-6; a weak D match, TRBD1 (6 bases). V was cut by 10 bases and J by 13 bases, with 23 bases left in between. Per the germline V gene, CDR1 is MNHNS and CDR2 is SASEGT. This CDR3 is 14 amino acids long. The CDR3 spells CATNWRQDLPPLHF. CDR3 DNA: TGTGCCACTAATTGGAGACAGGATCTTCCCCCCCTCCACTTT.

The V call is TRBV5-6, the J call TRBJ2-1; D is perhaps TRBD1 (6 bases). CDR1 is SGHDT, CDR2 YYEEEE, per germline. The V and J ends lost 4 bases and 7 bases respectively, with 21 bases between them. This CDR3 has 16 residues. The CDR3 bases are TGTGCCAGCAGCCGTGGACAGTGGGGAACAATGAATGAGCAGTTCTTC. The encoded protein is CASSRGQWGTMNEQFF. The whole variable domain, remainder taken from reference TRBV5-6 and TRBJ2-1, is DAGVTQSPTHLIKTRGQQVTLRCSPKSGHDTVSWYQQALGQGPQFIFQYYEEEERQRGNFPDRFSGHQFPNYSSELNVNALLLGDSALYLCASSRGQWGTMNEQFFGPGTRLTVL.

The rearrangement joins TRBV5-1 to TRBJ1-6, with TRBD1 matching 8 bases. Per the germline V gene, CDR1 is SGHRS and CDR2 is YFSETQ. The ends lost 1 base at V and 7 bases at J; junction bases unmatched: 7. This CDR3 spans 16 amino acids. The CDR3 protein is CASSLWSTGDNSPLHF. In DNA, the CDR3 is TGCGCCAGCAGCTTGTGGTCGACAGGGGACAATTCACCCCTCCACTTT.

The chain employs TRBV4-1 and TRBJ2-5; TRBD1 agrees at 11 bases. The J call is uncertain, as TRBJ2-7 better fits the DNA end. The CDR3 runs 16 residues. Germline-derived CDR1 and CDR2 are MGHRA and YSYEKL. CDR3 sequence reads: CASSQRGQGVHYEQYF. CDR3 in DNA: TGCGCCAGCAGCCAGAGGGGACAGGGGGTCCACTACGAGCAGTACTTC.

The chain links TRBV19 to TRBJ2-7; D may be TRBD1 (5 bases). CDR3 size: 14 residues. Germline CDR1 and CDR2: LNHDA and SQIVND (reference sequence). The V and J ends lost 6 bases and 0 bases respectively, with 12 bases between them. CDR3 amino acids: CASSDRADSYEQYF. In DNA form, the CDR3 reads TGTGCCAGTAGCGACAGAGCAGACTCCTACGAGCAGTACTTC.

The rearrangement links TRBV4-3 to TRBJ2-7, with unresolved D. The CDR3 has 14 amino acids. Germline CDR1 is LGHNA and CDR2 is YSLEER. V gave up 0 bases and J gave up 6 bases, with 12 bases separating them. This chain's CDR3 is CASSQDLTAGEQYF. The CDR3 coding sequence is TGCGCCAGCAGCCAAGATCTAACAGCCGGCGAGCAGTACTTC.

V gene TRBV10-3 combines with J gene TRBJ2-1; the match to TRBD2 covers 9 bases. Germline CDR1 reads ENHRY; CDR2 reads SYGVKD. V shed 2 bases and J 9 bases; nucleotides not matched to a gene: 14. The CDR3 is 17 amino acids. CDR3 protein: CAISEGDSSGAPGEQFF. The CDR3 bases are TGTGCCATCAGTGAGGGTGATTCTAGCGGGGCCCCCGGTGAGCAGTTCTTC.